This passage covers 31 T cell receptor beta chains from one sample sequenced in a study of control samples from healthy donors and cancer patients. Measured with immunoSEQ multiplex PCR; TCRdb has only the in-frame clones, and not every one. The sample has over 150,000 clones; approximately 94% are singletons. Sequencing used blood. These receptors came from a young woman in good health.

The V call is TRBV9, the J call TRBJ2-3; 8 bases align to TRBD2. This CDR3 has 15 residues. The trim removed 4 bases at V and 4 bases at J, leaving 8 bases unmatched. The germline CDR1 and CDR2 sequences are SGDLS and YYNGEE. Here the CDR3 reads CASSYRGGGSDTQYF. DNA of the CDR3: TGTGCCAGCAGCTACCGGGGGGGAGGTTCAGATACGCAGTATTTT.

The chain has TRBV7-8 and TRBJ2-7; 9 nucleotides match TRBD1. This CDR3 has 14 residues. V trimming: 4 bases; J trimming: 6 bases; junction bases outside the gene matches: 7. Germline V gene sequence: CDR1 SGHVS, CDR2 FQNEAQ. CDR3 DNA: TGTGCCAGCAGCTCCCCGGGACAGGGCTTCGAGCAGTACTTC. Its translation: CASSSPGQGFEQYF.

The chain joins TRBV25-1 to TRBJ1-1; the match to TRBD1 covers 7 bases. Per the germline V gene, CDR1 is MGHDK and CDR2 is SYGVNS. V was pared by 7 bases and J by 7 bases, with 9 bases of the junction left unmatched. The CDR3 loop spans 13 amino acids. The CDR3 is CASTEGGAGEAFF. CDR3 nucleotide sequence: TGTGCCAGCACCGAAGGGGGCGCAGGTGAAGCTTTCTTT.

V gene TRBV5-6 combines with J gene TRBJ1-2, with no clear D. The CDR3 length is 13 residues. V shed 6 bases and J shed 1 base, with 10 bases lying between them. Germline V gene data show CDR1 as SGHDT and CDR2 as YYEEEE. CDR3 sequence reads: CASTSPGNYGYTF. The CDR3 DNA reads TGTGCCAGCACCTCCCCGGGTAACTATGGCTACACCTTC.

The chain has TRBV5-1 and TRBJ2-3; D is possibly TRBD2 (5 bases). The germline V gene has CDR1 SGHRS and CDR2 YFSETQ. The CDR3 sequence is 17 residues long. V was shortened by 2 bases and J by 3 bases, with 19 bases between the two germline ends. The CDR3 is CASSFTRQASGTDTQYF. DNA of the CDR3: TGCGCCAGCAGCTTTACTCGGCAGGCTTCGGGAACAGATACGCAGTATTTT. The full variable domain, completed using reference TRBV5-1 and TRBJ2-3, is KAGVTQTPRYLIKTRGQQVTLSCSPISGHRSVSWYQQTPGQGLQFLFEYFSETQRNKGNFPGRFSGRQFSNSRSEMNVSTLELGDSALYLCASSFTRQASGTDTQYFGPGTRLTVL.

This rearrangement joins TRBV10-3 to TRBJ1-2, with D unclear. The CDR3 is made up of 12 amino acids. The V and J ends lost 2 bases and 4 bases respectively, with 5 bases between them. Germline CDR1 and CDR2: ENHRY and SYGVKD. CDR3 sequence: CAISEGGYGYTF. CDR3 sequence (DNA): TGTGCCATCAGTGAGGGTGGCTATGGCTACACCTTC.

The chain links TRBV4-3 to TRBJ2-1; 10 bases line up with TRBD2. V was pared by 3 bases and J by 10 bases, with 6 bases of the junction left unmatched. The CDR3 spans 14 residues. CDR1 and CDR2 from the germline V gene are LGHNA and YSLEER. The CDR3 region has the DNA TGCGCCAGCAGCCACCGACTAGCGGGTCAGGAGCAGTTCTTC. It is translated as CASSHRLAGQEQFF.

The chain employs TRBV18 and TRBJ1-5, with 7 bases fitting TRBD1. The CDR3 runs to 15 residues. V gave up 6 bases and J gave up 1 base; unmatched junction bases: 6. Per the germline V gene, CDR1 is KGHSH and CDR2 is LQKENI. The CDR3 loop reads CASSPGGPSNQPQHF. CDR3 bases: TGTGCCAGCTCTCCAGGGGGGCCCAGCAATCAGCCCCAGCATTTT.

The gene calls are TRBV12-5 and TRBJ1-4; a possible D gene is TRBD1 (5 bases). The V end lost 1 base, the J end lost 7 bases, and 10 bases lay between the germline ends. Looked up from germline, CDR1 is LGHNT and CDR2 is FRNRAP. This CDR3 region has 14 residues. The CDR3 DNA follows: TGTGCTAGTGGTTTGGCCGGTGGGGGTGAAAAACTGTTTTTT. This translates into CASGLAGGGEKLFF.

The chain recombines TRBV10-3 with TRBJ2-1; 11 bases align to TRBD2. V was clipped by 4 bases and J by 2 bases; unmatched bases: 1. The CDR3 consists of 15 residues. Germline V gene sequence: CDR1 ENHRY, CDR2 SYGVKD. The CDR3 DNA sequence: TGTGCCATCAGTGGGGGACTAGCGGCCTACAATGAGCAGTTCTTC. As protein: CAISGGLAAYNEQFF.

The sample holds one count of this clone. J is TRBJ1-1 and V is TRBV19; 10 positions match TRBD1. The germline V gene encodes CDR1 LNHDA and CDR2 SQIVND (reference sequence). CDR3 size: 14 residues. V shed 9 bases and J 7 bases; nucleotides not matched to a gene: 11. The CDR3 is CASRQDRGTGEAFF. In DNA, the CDR3 is TGTGCCAGCCGCCAGGACAGGGGGACCGGTGAAGCTTTCTTT.

V and J are TRBV9 and TRBJ2-5, with D maybe TRBD1 (6 bases). V dropped 0 bases and J dropped 2 bases, with 14 bases sitting between them. The CDR3 runs to 16 residues. CDR1 SGDLS and CDR2 YYNGEE come from the germline V gene. The CDR3 reads CASSVAIRGTQETQYF. The CDR3, as DNA: TGTGCCAGCAGCGTAGCGATCAGAGGGACACAAGAGACCCAGTACTTC.

The rearrangement uses TRBV5-1 and TRBJ2-3, with D tentatively TRBD1 or TRBD2 (5 bases each). This CDR3 is 17 amino acids long. Trimming removed 0 bases at V and 3 bases at J, with 17 bases between. In germline, CDR1 is SGHRS, CDR2 YFSETQ. In DNA, the CDR3 is TGCGCCAGCAGCTTGGCCGGGGCGGACTCTCGAACAGATACGCAGTATTTT. It specifies CASSLAGADSRTDTQYF.

V gene TRBV9 combines with J gene TRBJ2-1, with D unresolved. Trimming cost V 4 bases and J 3 bases, with 11 bases left between them. CDR3 length equals 14 residues. Germline CDR1 SGDLS, CDR2 YYNGEE. The CDR3 is CASSSRSFYNEQFF. In DNA form, the CDR3 reads TGTGCCAGCAGCTCAAGGAGTTTCTACAATGAGCAGTTCTTC.

V gene TRBV4-2 combines with J gene TRBJ1-2; possibly TRBD1 for D (5 bases). The CDR3 has 15 residues. The germline gives CDR1 LGHNA, CDR2 YNFKEQ. V dropped 0 bases and J dropped 5 bases, with 13 bases sitting between them. The CDR3 DNA sequence: TGTGCCAGCAGCCAAGAAGCCAGGGTTCTATATGGCTACACCTTC. This gives the protein CASSQEARVLYGYTF.

The gene calls are TRBV5-5 and TRBJ2-7, with a weak D call TRBD2 (6 bases). The CDR3 loop spans 14 amino acids. Trimming cost V 0 bases and J 2 bases, with 9 bases left between them. Per the germline V gene, CDR1 is SGHKS and CDR2 is YYEKEE (reference sequence). The chain's CDR3 is CASSLGLATYEQYF. DNA for the CDR3: TGTGCCAGCAGCTTGGGGCTAGCGACCTACGAGCAGTACTTC.

The chain has TRBV7-3 and TRBJ2-3; D is uncertain. Trimming stripped 5 bases from V and 5 bases from J, with 11 bases between. The CDR3 runs to 13 residues. The V gene's germline CDR1 is SGHTA and CDR2 FQGTGA. This CDR3 reads CASSLASGDTQYF. The CDR3 nucleotides read TGTGCCAGCAGCCTCGCGTCCGGAGATACGCAGTATTTT.

The V and J genes are TRBV27 and TRBJ2-1, with 9 bases aligning to TRBD2. V shed 3 bases, J shed 6 bases, and the junction held 9 bases outside the gene matches. Germline CDR1 and CDR2: MNHEY and SMNVEV (reference sequence). The CDR3 extends over 16 amino acids. The CDR3 is CASSFTFSGRSNEQFF. As DNA, the CDR3 is TGTGCCAGCAGTTTCACATTTAGCGGGAGATCCAATGAGCAGTTCTTC.

This chain joins TRBV6-4 and TRBJ2-3, with 10 bases identical to TRBD2. The length of the CDR3 is 14 residues. The J segment lost 3 bases and the V segment lost 3 bases, leaving 0 bases of the junction unmatched. Germline CDR1 and CDR2: MRHNA and SNTAGT. The DNA for the CDR3 is TGTGCCAGCAGTGATAGCGGGGGGACAGATACGCAGTATTTT. It translates to CASSDSGGTDTQYF.

Only one count was recorded for this clone. The chain uses TRBV7-2 and TRBJ2-6; D is undetermined. Germline-derived CDR1 and CDR2 are SGHTA and FQGNSA. This CDR3 contains 13 residues. V was pared by 7 bases and J by 0 bases, with 4 bases between. CDR3 protein: CASMVSGANVLTF. CDR3 bases: TGTGCCAGCATGGTCTCTGGGGCCAACGTCCTGACTTTC.

The V and J genes are TRBV7-9 and TRBJ2-3, with D hard to call. The CDR3 covers 11 residues. V lost 5 bases, J lost 2 bases, and 2 bases lay in between. Germline values: CDR1 SEHNR, CDR2 FQNEAQ (reference sequence). CDR3 in amino acids: CASSHTDTQYF. CDR3 nucleotide sequence: TGTGCCAGCAGCCACACAGATACGCAGTATTTT.

This rearrangement joins TRBV10-3 to TRBJ2-2; TRBD1 agrees at 7 bases. The ends lost 9 bases at V and 6 bases at J; junction bases unmatched: 10. The CDR3 length is 14 residues. CDR1 and CDR2 from the germline V gene are ENHRY and SYGVKD. CDR3 residues: CAIKGTVSPGELFF. In DNA form, the CDR3 reads TGTGCCATAAAGGGGACAGTTAGCCCCGGGGAGCTGTTTTTT.

DNA of the CDR3: TGTGCCAGCAGCCTCGAAGGGGGAGAGACCCAGTACTTC. Translation: CASSLEGGETQYF. The chain recombines TRBV6-5 with TRBJ2-5, with D perhaps TRBD1 (6 bases). V was clipped by 6 bases and J by 4 bases, with 12 bases between them. The CDR3 extends over 13 amino acids. Germline V gene data show CDR1 as MNHEY and CDR2 as SVGAGI.

This clone was seen once. V gene TRBV2 combines with J gene TRBJ1-3; D gene ambiguous. Germline CDR1 and CDR2: SNHLY and FYNNEI. Trimming stripped 0 bases from V and 0 bases from J, with 6 bases between. CDR3 length: 15 amino acids. The CDR3 bases are TGTGCCAGCAGTGAAGCGCGTTACTCTGGAAACACCATATATTTT. Encoded protein: CASSEARYSGNTIYF.

This rearrangement joins TRBV19 to TRBJ1-2; tentatively, D is TRBD1 (6 bases). CDR3 size: 15 residues. The V end lost 4 bases, the J end lost 6 bases, and 18 bases lay between the germline ends. From germline, CDR1 is LNHDA and CDR2 SQIVND (reference sequence). CDR3 protein: CASSRTLTGADGYTF. CDR3 nucleotide sequence: TGTGCCAGTAGTAGAACCCTCACGGGGGCTGATGGCTACACCTTC.

V gene TRBV6-2 or TRBV6-3 combines with J gene TRBJ1-2; D perhaps matches TRBD1 (5 bases). The CDR3 runs 14 residues. Trimming removed 0 bases from V and 4 bases from J, with 9 bases in between. Germline lookup yields CDR1 MNHEY and CDR2 SVGEGT. CDR3 region: CASSYSQGGYGYTF. The DNA of the CDR3 is TGTGCCAGCAGTTACTCGCAGGGTGGCTATGGCTACACCTTC.

The chain has TRBV28 and TRBJ2-5; D uncertain. The CDR3 consists of 13 residues. Germline values: CDR1 MDHEN, CDR2 SYDVKM. V was shortened by 2 bases and J by 4 bases, with 8 bases between the two germline ends. The CDR3 coding sequence is TGTGCCAGCAGTTTAGGTTCAGGAGAGACCCAGTACTTC. It specifies CASSLGSGETQYF.

The chain recombines TRBV10-3 with TRBJ2-7; D is perhaps TRBD1 or TRBD2 (5 bases each). Germline V CDR1 and CDR2: ENHRY, SYGVKD. The CDR3 extends over 13 amino acids. Trimming removed 7 bases at V and 4 bases at J, with 14 bases between. CDR3 protein: CAIKGTETYEQYF. The CDR3 coding sequence is TGTGCCATCAAGGGGACGGAAACTTACGAGCAGTACTTC.

This chain connects TRBV24-1 to TRBJ2-1; D is ambiguous. The CDR3 sequence is 16 residues long. CDR1 and CDR2 (germline): KGHDR, SFDVKD. V was cut by 3 bases and J by 0 bases, with 11 bases left in between. This chain's CDR3 is CATSDRTRSSYNEQFF. The CDR3 nucleotides read TGTGCCACCAGTGATAGGACGAGGAGCTCCTACAATGAGCAGTTCTTC.

A single count supports this clone. In DNA, the CDR3 is TGCGCCAGCAGCCAAGTGGTTGACAGTAATTTTGATGGCTACACCTTC. It is translated as CASSQVVDSNFDGYTF. The rearrangement links TRBV4-3 to TRBJ1-2, with D possibly TRBD1 on 5 matching bases. V was pared by 1 base and J by 6 bases, with 18 bases between. The CDR3 has 16 amino acids. CDR1 and CDR2 (germline): LGHNA, YSLEER.

About this clone: A junction boundary mismatches the germline segment, possibly from a read error. The chain carries TRBV5-1 and TRBJ2-7; 14 nucleotides match TRBD2. The germline V gene has CDR1 SGHRS and CDR2 YFSETQ. The CDR3 is made up of 16 amino acids. The CDR3 nucleotides read TGCGCCAGCGGCCTCGGACTAGCGGGAGGATTGGGGGAGCAGTGCTTC. As protein: CASGLGLAGGLGEQCF.